These 19 T cell receptor beta chains came from one sample sequenced in a study of blood T cells in healthy people across ages. With a J-beta primer mix and a sample-barcoded 5' primer, a second PCR ran roughly 7 to 11 cycles. One entry per CDR3 protein results from TCRdb running MiXCR on the 5' RACE reads. The sample consists of roughly 1,800,000 distinct CDR3 sequences, less than 50% of them appearing once. Sequencing used blood. These receptor sequences come from a woman in her forties in good health.

The rearrangement uses TRBV12-3 or TRBV12-4 and TRBJ1-5; TRBD1 is a possible D gene (5 bases). The CDR3 extends over 15 amino acids. The V end was cut by 6 bases, the J end by 2 bases, with 14 bases between. The DNA of the CDR3 is TGTGCCAGCAGCCAGGGTCCCGACGGCAATCAGCCCCAGCATTTT. Translation gives CASSQGPDGNQPQHF.

This chain links TRBV20-1 with TRBJ1-2; 7 nucleotides line up with TRBD1. The CDR3 extends over 13 amino acids. Germline CDR1 is DFQATT and CDR2 is SNEGSKA (reference sequence). Trimming cost V 5 bases and J 4 bases; bases outside gene matches: 7. CDR3 sequence reads: CSAPCDRAYGYTF. CDR3 DNA sequence: TGCAGTGCTCCCTGTGACAGGGCCTATGGCTACACCTTC.

This clonotype appeared a few times. The rearrangement links TRBV7-2 to TRBJ2-7; D may match TRBD1 or TRBD2 (7 bases each). Per germline, CDR1 SGHTA and CDR2 FQGNSA. The germline V and J ends were trimmed by 4 bases and 0 bases, with 13 bases remaining between them. The CDR3 extends over 15 amino acids. The CDR3 DNA follows: TGTGCCAGCAGCTATCAGGGGGGGAGCTCCTACGAGCAGTACTTC. Translating it yields CASSYQGGSSYEQYF.

The V gene is TRBV12-3 or TRBV12-4, the J gene TRBJ2-3, with TRBD2 as a possible D gene (8 bases). The V and J ends lost 6 bases and 4 bases respectively, with 32 bases between them. The CDR3 has 20 residues. This CDR3 reads CASSPGLGIAGQGGADTQYF. The CDR3 DNA follows: TGTGCCAGCAGCCCCGGTTTGGGGATAGCGGGGCAGGGGGGCGCAGATACGCAGTATTTT.

The genes are TRBV7-2 and TRBJ2-2, with D unresolved. V was clipped by 1 base and J by 10 bases, with 7 bases between them. The CDR3 runs to 12 residues. Germline V gives CDR1 SGHTA, CDR2 FQGNSA. The CDR3 is CASSLDAPELFF. For the CDR3, the DNA is TGTGCCAGCAGCTTAGATGCTCCGGAGCTGTTTTTT. The whole variable domain, filled in from reference TRBV7-2 and TRBJ2-2, reads GAGVSQSPSNKVTEKGKDVELRCDPISGHTALYWYRQSLGQGLEFLIYFQGNSAPDKSGLPSDRFSAERTGGSVSTLTIQRTQQEDSAVYLCASSLDAPELFFGEGSRLTVL.

The table lists this clonotype with a few counts. The V gene is TRBV10-3, the J gene TRBJ1-2, with a weak D call TRBD1 (6 bases). V gave up 8 bases and J gave up 0 bases, with 13 bases separating them. Looked up from germline, CDR1 is ENHRY and CDR2 is SYGVKD. This CDR3 is 14 amino acids long. CDR3 in DNA: TGTGCCATCTTTTCAGGGGTCGCTAACTATGGCTACACCTTC. This sequence encodes CAIFSGVANYGYTF.

The gene calls are TRBV6-6 and TRBJ2-3, with 9 bases identical to TRBD2. The germline V gene has CDR1 MNHNY and CDR2 SVGAGI (reference sequence). Trimming cost V 3 bases and J 2 bases; bases outside gene matches: 3. This CDR3 is built from 15 residues. This chain's CDR3 is CASSYSGGVTDTQYF. CDR3 nucleotides: TGTGCCAGCAGTTATAGCGGGGGAGTCACAGATACGCAGTATTTT.

The V gene is TRBV5-6, the J gene TRBJ2-5; 8 bases match TRBD2. Trimming removed 4 bases from V and 5 bases from J; junction bases left unmatched: 7. Germline V CDR1 and CDR2: SGHDT, YYEEEE. The CDR3 runs to 14 residues. The CDR3 DNA follows: TGTGCCAGCAGCACGGGGGGGGGCTTGGAGACCCAGTACTTC. Translating gives CASSTGGGLETQYF.

The chain joins TRBV15 to TRBJ2-1; D is unclear. The CDR3 sequence is 13 residues long. CDR1 LNHNV and CDR2 YYDKDF come from the germline V gene (reference sequence). The V end lost 5 bases, the J end lost 5 bases, and 10 bases lay between the germline ends. The CDR3 coding sequence is TGTGCCACCAGCCCCAGAAGTAACAATGAGCAGTTCTTC. This codes for CATSPRSNNEQFF.

This clonotype has a single count. J is TRBJ2-4 and V is TRBV6-2 or TRBV6-3; 8 bases agree with TRBD2. J lost 1 base, V lost 3 bases, and 5 bases had no gene match. Germline V lookup: CDR1 MNHEY, CDR2 SVGEGT. The CDR3 is 16 residues long. For the CDR3, the DNA is TGTGCCAGCAGTTATCTTGCGGGGGGTGCCAAAAACATTCAGTACTTC. Protein sequence: CASSYLAGGAKNIQYF.

This chain uses TRBV7-2 with TRBJ1-2; 9 positions match TRBD1. V shed 5 bases, J shed 6 bases, and the junction held 13 bases outside the gene matches. The length of the CDR3 is 16 residues. Germline lookup yields CDR1 SGHTA and CDR2 FQGNSA. CDR3 region: CASSLVIGTGFDGYTF. Written as DNA, the CDR3 is TGTGCCAGCAGCCTAGTGATAGGGACAGGGTTTGATGGCTACACCTTC.

The chain couples TRBV6-1 to TRBJ2-7; D remains unclear. Trimming removed 1 base from V and 6 bases from J, with 16 bases in between. The CDR3 spans 15 residues. The germline V gene encodes CDR1 MNHNS and CDR2 SASEGT. The CDR3 sequence: CASSEGGMLRIEQYF. The DNA for the CDR3 is TGTGCCAGCAGTGAAGGGGGTATGTTGCGAATCGAGCAGTACTTC.

V and J are TRBV7-2 and TRBJ2-3, with 9 bases matching TRBD2. The CDR3 totals 16 residues. V lost 2 bases and J lost 3; bases outside the gene matches: 6. Germline CDR1 SGHTA, CDR2 FQGNSA. For the CDR3, the DNA is TGTGCCAGCAGCTTATCGCCAGGACTAGCGACAGATACGCAGTATTTT. The encoded protein is CASSLSPGLATDTQYF.

The chain carries TRBV6-2 or TRBV6-3 and TRBJ2-1; perhaps D is TRBD1 or TRBD2 (5 bases each). V gave up 7 bases and J gave up 0 bases, with 13 bases separating them. The CDR3 is 15 amino acids. Looked up from germline, CDR1 is MNHEY and CDR2 is SVGEGT. CDR3 sequence (DNA): TGTGCCAGCAAACCGTGGGGGAGCTCCTACAATGAGCAGTTCTTC. Amino acid sequence: CASKPWGSSYNEQFF.

This clonotype was observed a handful of times. The V call is TRBV7-2, the J call TRBJ2-7, with 11 bases identical to TRBD1. This CDR3 has 15 residues. Germline CDR1 reads SGHTA; CDR2 reads FQGNSA. J lost 2 bases, V lost 5 bases, and 5 bases had no gene match. CDR3 in amino acids: CASSVGTGGPYEQYF. CDR3 nucleotide sequence: TGTGCCAGCAGCGTCGGGACAGGGGGACCCTACGAGCAGTACTTC.

This clonotype was observed a handful of times. The genes are TRBV7-2 and TRBJ1-2; D remains unclear. CDR1 is SGHTA and CDR2 is FQGNSA in the germline V gene. The CDR3 consists of 15 residues. V dropped 1 base and J dropped 4 bases, with 13 bases sitting between them. For the CDR3, the DNA is TGTGCCAGCAGCTTAGTGCCGTCAGACGCCTATGGCTACACCTTC. This gives the protein CASSLVPSDAYGYTF.

The CDR3 DNA is TGCGCCAGCAGTCCAGGGGGAAATAATGAAAAACTGTTTTTT. It encodes CASSPGGNNEKLFF. The chain carries TRBV10-1 and TRBJ1-4; 7 nucleotides align to TRBD1. Trimming removed 5 bases from V and 4 bases from J; junction bases left unmatched: 4. Germline CDR1 reads WNHNN; CDR2 reads SYGVQD (reference sequence). There are 14 residues in the CDR3.

V is TRBV20-1 and J is TRBJ2-7, with a tentative D call TRBD1 (5 bases). The germline gives CDR1 DFQATT, CDR2 SNEGSKA (reference sequence). V was clipped by 6 bases and J by 2 bases, with 14 bases between them. The CDR3 is made up of 13 amino acids. This CDR3 is CSALTVTTYEQYF. The CDR3 DNA reads as TGCAGTGCCCTGACAGTAACTACCTACGAGCAGTACTTC.

This clonotype showed up just a few times. This chain joins TRBV3-1 and TRBJ2-3; 7 nucleotides line up with TRBD2. V dropped 2 bases and J dropped 2; count of bases not matched to a gene: 13. This CDR3 is 18 amino acids long. CDR1 is LGHDT, CDR2 YNNKEL, per germline (reference sequence). The DNA for the CDR3 is TGTGCCAGCAGCCAAACTCGGGGGACTACCATAACCACAGATACGCAGTATTTT. It codes for CASSQTRGTTITTDTQYF.